This entry features one T cell receptor beta chain sequence. Germline CDR1 reads MGHDK; CDR2 reads SYGVNS. Between the trimmed V and J ends, which lost 2 bases and 2 bases, there was a span of 17 bases. The CDR3 has 17 residues. This record belongs to a study of siplizumab effects on memory and regulatory T cells. About 1.1 x 10^5 TCR templates were measured in each sample. The method was immunoSEQ multiplex PCR; TCRdb's version includes in-frame clones alone and lacks a portion of them. The table lists 100,000 or so clones, approximately 90% of them singletons. The sequencing sample was made of Tregs sorted from blood. This sequence originates from a human donor in good health. The V and J genes are TRBV25-1 and TRBJ2-3, with D tentatively TRBD2 (6 bases). The CDR3 sequence: CASSERRGLLLTDTQYF. The DNA of the CDR3 is TGTGCCAGCAGTGAAAGGAGGGGCCTACTCCTCACAGATACGCAGTATTTT.